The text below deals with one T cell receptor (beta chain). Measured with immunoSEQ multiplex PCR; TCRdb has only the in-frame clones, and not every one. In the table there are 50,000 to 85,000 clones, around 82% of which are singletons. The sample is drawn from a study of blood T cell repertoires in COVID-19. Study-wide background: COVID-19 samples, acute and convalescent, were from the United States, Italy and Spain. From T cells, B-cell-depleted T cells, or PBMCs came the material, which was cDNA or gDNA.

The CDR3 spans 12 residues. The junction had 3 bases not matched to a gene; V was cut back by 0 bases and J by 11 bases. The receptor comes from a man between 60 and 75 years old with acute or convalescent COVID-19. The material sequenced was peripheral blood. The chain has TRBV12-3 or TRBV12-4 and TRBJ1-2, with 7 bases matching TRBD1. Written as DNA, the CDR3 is TGTGCCAGCAGTTTAGCTACAGGGGTGTACACCTTC. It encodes CASSLATGVYTF.